A selection of T cell receptor beta chains follows, all from one sample in a study of blood T cells in healthy people across ages. Via MiXCR, TCRdb re-called the 5' RACE reads, giving one row per CDR3 protein. The data contain 710,000 or so distinct CDR3 sequences, about 30% of them singletons. The sequenced material came from blood. These TCRs come from an elderly woman in good health. The CDR3 runs from the conserved cysteine through the conserved F or W. A D gene is named only where the DNA matches it firmly. The listing skips clone size in some rows; elsewhere it reads once, few, many or a size class.

j_call | d_call | clone_size | v_call | cdr3_nt | cdr3_aa
TRBJ2-1 | TRBD2 | NA | TRBV5-1 | TGCGCCAGCACCCGTGGCGGACTAGCGGGGTTAGGCTCCTACAATGAGCAGTTCTTC | CASTRGGLAGLGSYNEQFF
TRBJ2-5 | NA | NA | TRBV7-9 | TGTGCCAGCGCTTCGGACGGGGAAGAGACCCAGTACTTC | CASASDGEETQYF
TRBJ2-1 | NA | many | TRBV3-1 | TGTGCCAGCAGCCCGAGAGGGTACGAGGGGAGCTCCTACAATGAGCAGTTCTTC | CASSPRGYEGSSYNEQFF
TRBJ1-1 | NA | few | TRBV7-9 | TGTGCCAGCAGCTCCCCCCTATCCCCGACAGGCCCTTACACTGAAGCTTTCTTT | CASSSPLSPTGPYTEAFF
TRBJ1-1 | NA | few | TRBV18 | TGTGCCAGCTCACCAGCGAGGACAGAAGCTTTCTTT | CASSPARTEAFF
TRBJ1-1 | TRBD1 | many | TRBV25-1 | TGTGCCAGCAGTGATCGAGCAGGGGGGACTGAAGCTTTCTTT | CASSDRAGGTEAFF
TRBJ2-1 | NA | NA | TRBV11-3 | TGTGCCAGCAGCTCTGGACAGCATCGCAATGAGCAGTTCTTC | CASSSGQHRNEQFF
TRBJ2-2 | TRBD2 | few | TRBV6-1 | TGTGCCAGCAGTGAAATCCGAGCGGGGAAACCGAACACCGGGGAGCTGTTTTTT | CASSEIRAGKPNTGELFF
TRBJ1-5 | NA | many | TRBV7-2 | TGTGCCAGCAGCTATTTTAGCAATCAGCCCCAGCATTTT | CASSYFSNQPQHF
TRBJ1-1 | NA | NA | TRBV29-1 | TGCAGCGTCTATAGACCTAAGGACACTGAAGCTTTCTTT | CSVYRPKDTEAFF
TRBJ2-7 | NA | many | TRBV7-9 | TGTGCCAGCAGCTTCGGACTACTCGAGCAGTACTTC | CASSFGLLEQYF
TRBJ2-3 | NA | many | TRBV3-1 | TGTGCCAGCAGCCAAGAAGGGACTAGACAGGGTACGCAGTATTTT | CASSQEGTRQGTQYF
TRBJ2-1 | NA | once | TRBV7-2 | TGTGCCAGCAGCGATCCTAGGACCAGGCATGCGTTCTTC | CASSDPRTRHAFF
TRBJ2-7 | NA | NA | TRBV6-2/TRBV6-3 | TGTGCCAGCAGACACGACTACGCCTACGAGCAGTACTTC | CASRHDYAYEQYF
TRBJ2-7 | TRBD1 | few | TRBV5-1 | TGCGCCAGCAGCCCTGGGACAGGGCCTGCCAATGAGCAGTACTTC | CASSPGTGPANEQYF
TRBJ1-1 | NA | few | TRBV20-1 | TGCAGTGCTAGAGGTCTCGGGTTCGCAGGGAATGAAGCTTTCTTT | CSARGLGFAGNEAFF
TRBJ1-5 | NA | NA | TRBV30 | TGTGCCTGGAGTGGATCTCAGTCGGGCCCCCAGCATTTT | CAWSGSQSGPQHF
TRBJ2-7 | NA | few | TRBV11-2 | TGTGCCAGCAGCGCTAGAAGCGGGGGGACAGGGAGCTACGAGCAGTACTTC | CASSARSGGTGSYEQYF
TRBJ2-3 | TRBD2 | many | TRBV11-2 | TGTGCCAGCCTACGGGGGGTGTTTGATACGCAGTATTTT | CASLRGVFDTQYF
TRBJ2-7 | TRBD2 | once | TRBV6-2/TRBV6-3 | TGTGCCAGCAGCCCCGTGAAAGCGGGGGGGTTAATGACCTACAATGAGCAGTACTTC | CASSPVKAGGLMTYNEQYF
TRBJ1-1 | TRBD1 | few | TRBV28 | TGTGCCACCCGACAGGGGGAACGGTTTGGTTTCTTT | CATRQGERFGFF
TRBJ2-7 | NA | many | TRBV28 | TGTGCCAGCAGTTCGCCGGACAGTTCCTCCTACGAGCAGTACTTC | CASSSPDSSSYEQYF
TRBJ1-1 | NA | few | TRBV6-2/TRBV6-3 | TGTGCCAGCAGTTTCCCCCTGGACAGTCCCAACCCCAAGAACACTGAAGCTTTCTTT | CASSFPLDSPNPKNTEAFF
TRBJ2-1 | TRBD2 | many | TRBV9 | TGTGCCAGCAGCCCCCGACTAGCGGGGCGCCTGAATGAGCAGTTCTTC | CASSPRLAGRLNEQFF
TRBJ1-5 | NA | NA | TRBV6-5 | TGTGCCAGCAGTTACTCGAGGCAGGCGGTTCAGCCCCAGCATTTT | CASSYSRQAVQPQHF
TRBJ2-5 | TRBD1 | NA | TRBV5-1 | TGCGCCAGCAGCTTGACGGGACAGGGGAAGGAAGAGACCCAGTACTTC | CASSLTGQGKEETQYF
TRBJ2-5 | TRBD2 | NA | TRBV7-3 | TGTGCCAGCAGCTTAATCGCTAGCGGGGGCCAAGAGACCCAGTACTTC | CASSLIASGGQETQYF
TRBJ1-4 | NA | few | TRBV28 | TGTGCCAGCAGTTGGGCTATGGGTAATGAAAAACTGTTTTTT | CASSWAMGNEKLFF
TRBJ2-7 | TRBD2 | NA | TRBV20-1 | TGCAGTGCTAGTATAGCGGGCCGTAGCTCCTACGAGCAGTACTTC | CSASIAGRSSYEQYF
TRBJ2-7 | TRBD2 | few | TRBV6-5 | TGTGCCAGCAGTTACTCGACTAGCCTCCGCACGTCCTACGAGCAGTACTTC | CASSYSTSLRTSYEQYF
TRBJ2-3 | TRBD2 | many | TRBV5-1 | TGCGCCAGCAGCCTACTAGCGGGGGCGCTTCCCAATACGCAGTATTTT | CASSLLAGALPNTQYF
TRBJ2-3 | NA | many | TRBV20-1 | TGCAGTGCTAGTACTGGGGCTAGCACAGATACGCAGTATTTT | CSASTGASTDTQYF
TRBJ2-4 | TRBD1 | NA | TRBV7-2 | TGTGCCAGCAGCTTCGACGGGACAGCGACCCAAAACATTCAGTACTTC | CASSFDGTATQNIQYF
TRBJ2-3 | TRBD2 | NA | TRBV6-4 | TGTGCCAGCAGTGACTCGTCTAGCGGGGGTGAGGCAGATACGCAGTATTTT | CASSDSSSGGEADTQYF
TRBJ1-1 | NA | NA | TRBV28 | TGTGCCAGCAGTTTATTCCGGGGGCACACTGAAGCTTTCTTT | CASSLFRGHTEAFF
TRBJ1-1 | NA | NA | TRBV7-3 | TGTGCCAGCAGCGTCTTAGGGGGTACTGAAGCTTTCTTT | CASSVLGGTEAFF
TRBJ1-6 | NA | NA | TRBV28 | TGTGCCAGCACCGCGACAGCCTCCTATAATTCACCCCTCCACTTT | CASTATASYNSPLHF
TRBJ2-3 | NA | NA | TRBV5-1 | TGCGCCAGCAGCTTGGTAGGGGCCGACACAGATACGCAGTATTTT | CASSLVGADTDTQYF
TRBJ1-5 | TRBD1 | NA | TRBV7-2 | TGTGCCAGCAGAGTAGGGACAGGGAATGGTCAGCCCCAGCATTTT | CASRVGTGNGQPQHF
TRBJ1-4 | NA | many | TRBV3-1 | TGTGCCAGCAGCCAAGCCGAGGGTAGGCTGTTTTTT | CASSQAEGRLFF
TRBJ1-2 | TRBD1 | many | TRBV5-1 | TGCGCCAGCAGCTTGGTTCAGGGGGCGGATGGCTACACCTTC | CASSLVQGADGYTF
TRBJ1-5 | NA | many | TRBV15 | TGTGCCACCAGCAGAGATGGTTGGGCAGGCAATCAGCCCCAGCATTTT | CATSRDGWAGNQPQHF
TRBJ2-5 | NA | many | TRBV7-6 | TGTGCCACCCTACCGGGACCCTGGGGCGCAGAGACCCAGTACTTC | CATLPGPWGAETQYF
TRBJ2-5 | NA | many | TRBV5-1 | TGCGCCAGCACCAGGGGGACTACCGGGGAGACCCAGTACTTC | CASTRGTTGETQYF
TRBJ2-1 | TRBD1 | many | TRBV20-1 | TGCAGTGCCAGGACAGGGGTGAATGAGCAGTTCTTC | CSARTGVNEQFF
TRBJ1-2 | TRBD1 | many | TRBV5-4 | TGTGCCAGCAGCTCCACAGGGGTCAGCCATGGCTACACCTTC | CASSSTGVSHGYTF
TRBJ1-2 | NA | few | TRBV5-6 | TGTGCCAGCAGCTGGGGAGAGGGCTACACCTTC | CASSWGEGYTF
TRBJ2-7 | TRBD2 | few | TRBV6-4 | TGTGCCAGCAGCTCTCTCGGGGGGAGCTCCTACAATGAGCAGTACTTC | CASSSLGGSSYNEQYF
TRBJ2-3 | NA | NA | TRBV6-4 | TGTGCCAGCAGCGAACAGGGCCCAGATACGCAGTATTTT | CASSEQGPDTQYF
TRBJ1-1 | NA | many | TRBV7-2 | TGTGCCAGCAGCTTCACTCGGGGCGGAGGCACTGAAGCTTTCTTT | CASSFTRGGGTEAFF
TRBJ2-5 | NA | few | TRBV7-2 | TGTGCCAGCAGCAAAGTACCGAGGGGAGAGACCCAGTACTTC | CASSKVPRGETQYF
TRBJ2-5 | NA | NA | TRBV7-2 | TGTGCTAGCAGCCGACAGAAGGAGACCCAGTACTTC | CASSRQKETQYF
TRBJ2-7 | TRBD1 | many | TRBV12-3/TRBV12-4 | TGTGCCAGCACGGTAGGGACAGGGGGCCGCGAGCAGTACTTC | CASTVGTGGREQYF
TRBJ2-7 | NA | NA | TRBV10-3 | TGTGCCATCAGTGACGCCGGGGGCCCTACCTACGAGCAGTACTTC | CAISDAGGPTYEQYF
TRBJ2-5 | NA | many | TRBV24-1 | TGTGCTTCCCAGGGGACAACGCAGGAGACCCAGTACTTC | CASQGTTQETQYF
TRBJ2-3 | NA | NA | TRBV28 | TGTGCCGCGGACTCTAGCACAGATACGCAGTATTTT | CAADSSTDTQYF
TRBJ2-7 | TRBD2 | NA | TRBV5-4 | TGTGCCAGCAGCTCGGGTCCTTTCCAAGGGACTAGCGGGGGGAAGACCCGGTACTTC | CASSSGPFQGTSGGKTRYF
TRBJ1-4 | NA | many | TRBV20-1 | TGCAGTGCCACGGGCCTCTCAGGTGAAAAACTGTTTTTT | CSATGLSGEKLFF
TRBJ1-5 | TRBD1 | few | TRBV24-1 | TGTGCCACCAGTGATCAGGGGGGAGGTGGGACAAGGCAGCCCCAGCATTTT | CATSDQGGGGTRQPQHF
TRBJ2-5 | TRBD2 | many | TRBV5-1 | TGCGCCAGCAGCGGGACTAGCGTGGAGACCCAGTACTTC | CASSGTSVETQYF